The entry that follows covers one TCR beta chain sequence. Antigen specificity is unknown. These data originate in a study of shared clonotypes between healthy human individuals. Broader study findings: Sharing across four donors was seen in 5% to 5.5% of naive CD4 clonotypes.

The assay was immunoSEQ multiplex PCR, and TCRdb's table has in-frame clones only and misses some. The repertoire consists of 2.3 million or so clones, with 85% to 95% occurring once and the leading ten covering 0.35% to 0.5%. The TCR was taken from a man between 18 and 35 years old in good health. Some clones in this sample may be carry-over from other donors' samples. The material sequenced was naive CD4+ T cells from PBMCs. Noted subset: CD45RA+ positively selected.

The CDR3 coding sequence is TGTGCCAGCAGTTTAGAACAGCGGACCGCCTATGGCTACACCTTC. This encodes CASSLEQRTAYGYTF. The chain joins TRBV28 to TRBJ1-2, with D uncertain. With 2 bases removed from V and 4 bases from J, the gap between germline ends came to 14 bases. CDR1 is MDHEN and CDR2 is SYDVKM in the germline V gene. This CDR3 has 15 residues.